The clone carrying this T cell receptor (beta chain) was recorded a few times. Its cognate antigen is unknown. The data belong to a study of Tregs in tolerant kidney transplant recipients. Study-level findings and limits: Expanding Tregs on activated donor B cells appeared to best identify donor-specific TCRbeta clones. Findings come from small patient numbers and require larger validation. No direct test of biological reproducibility was done here.

Clones were read by immunoSEQ multiplex PCR, and TCRdb kept only the in-frame ones, dropping some. The sample comprises about 120,000 clones, approximately 90% of which are singletons, and over 0.5% rests with the top ten. Germline assignment: CDR1 SGHTS and CDR2 YDEGEE. The V gene end was trimmed by 2 bases and the J gene end by 7 bases; junction bases not matched to a gene: 10. The CDR3 has 15 amino acids. Unstimulated Tregs (CD4+CD25+CD127-) and CD4+CD25- non-Tregs were sorted from PBMCs. Sequencing used CD4+ T cells from blood. The V and J genes are TRBV5-8 and TRBJ2-7; 9 bases line up with TRBD1. The TCR comes from a human donor in good health. The DNA for the CDR3 is TGTGCCAGCAGCTTTAGTAGGACAGGGGTGTGGGAGCAGTACTTC. Its translation: CASSFSRTGVWEQYF.